Listed here is a single T cell receptor beta chain. Its antigen is currently unknown. This sample is drawn from a study of neurological immune-mediated disorders. There are 13 residues in the CDR3. The germline V and J ends were trimmed by 3 bases and 5 bases, with 5 bases remaining between them. One entry per CDR3 protein, called by TCRdb with MiXCR from the 5' RACE reads. The sample consists of some 50,000 distinct CDR3 sequences, around 16% of them appearing once. The starting material, 2 million PBMCs stored at -80 C, gave rise to the unsorted libraries. Study-level points and caveats: CDR3 amino acid sequences found in expanded clones were never shared across subjects, suggesting private repertoires in all groups.

This sequence was found in a man in his sixties in good health. This chain connects TRBV12-3 or TRBV12-4 to TRBJ1-6, with no clear D. Material for sequencing was PBMCs. The CDR3 region has the DNA TGTGCCAGCAGTTTTACGGATAATTCACCCCTCCACTTT. Encoded protein: CASSFTDNSPLHF.